The clone carrying this T cell receptor beta chain was recorded once. Assay: immunoSEQ multiplex PCR; the TCRdb copy retains only in-frame clones and omits some. The repertoire holds approximately 30,000 clones, with over 90% as singletons. This record belongs to a study of blood T cell repertoires in COVID-19. Study-wide background: T cells, B-cell-depleted T cells, or PBMCs supplied cDNA or gDNA.

The CDR3 length is 15 residues. Germline V gene sequence: CDR1 MNHNS, CDR2 SASEGT. Trimming removed 2 bases from V and 4 bases from J, with 13 bases in between. Input material: peripheral blood. The chain is built from TRBV6-1 and TRBJ2-3; possible D gene TRBD1, 6 bases. The TCR sequence derives from a human donor in a cohort sampled during active COVID-19. The CDR3 coding sequence is TGTGCCAGCAGTGAAAAGGTTGAGGGGGCAGATACGCAGTATTTT. This translates into CASSEKVEGADTQYF.